These T cell receptor beta chains were read from a single sample in a study of prognosis after radiotherapy for stage I lung cancer. TCRdb re-called the multiplex PCR reads through MiXCR, storing one row per CDR3 protein. The sample has over 15,000 distinct CDR3 sequences; 45% to 50% are singletons. The sample was PBMCs, taken before or after stereotactic body radiation therapy (not recorded which). The receptors were sampled from a donor over 45 with non-small cell lung cancer. Both conserved end residues are part of each CDR3. D genes are given only for firm matches. Clone sizes are given selectively: once, few, many, or a class where the clone is expanded.

V: TRBV10-3; size: many; D: .; J: TRBJ2-7; DNA: TGTGCCATCAGTGAGTCGAATCGTGTCTACGAGCAGTACTTC; CDR3: CAISESNRVYEQYF
V: TRBV6-1; size: once; D: .; J: TRBJ1-2; DNA: TGTGCCGGCAGTCCGACAGGTGGGTTTGGCGGCTACACCTTC; CDR3: CAGSPTGGFGGYTF
V: TRBV6-2/TRBV6-3; size: .; D: .; J: TRBJ1-6; DNA: TGTGCCAGCAGTTACACCGATTGGGGGGAAGTTAACTCACCAATCCACTTT; CDR3: CASSYTDWGEVNSPIHF
V: TRBV28; size: once; D: .; J: TRBJ2-3; DNA: TGTGCCAGCAGTTTTTCCGAGGGGCGTTTCACATATACGCAGTATTTT; CDR3: CASSFSEGRFTYTQYF
V: TRBV28; size: many; D: .; J: TRBJ2-3; DNA: TGTGCCAGCTCTACCGGGAGCACAGATACGCAGTATTTT; CDR3: CASSTGSTDTQYF
V: TRBV6-2/TRBV6-3; size: many; D: TRBD1; J: TRBJ2-5; DNA: TGTGCCAGCAGTGAGAGGACAGGGAGGTCTGGGACCCAGTACTTC; CDR3: CASSERTGRSGTQYF
V: TRBV20-1; size: few; D: .; J: TRBJ1-4; DNA: TGCAGTGCTTCGGTCCCCGGGGCCACTAATGAAAAACTGTTTTTT; CDR3: CSASVPGATNEKLFF
V: TRBV24-1; size: .; D: .; J: TRBJ1-2; DNA: TGTGCCACCAGTGATCCCACGGGGAATGGCTACACCTTC; CDR3: CATSDPTGNGYTF
V: TRBV5-1; size: .; D: .; J: TRBJ2-1; DNA: TGCGCCAGCAGCTTAGATGCGGCCAGCTCCTACAATGAGCAGTTCTTC; CDR3: CASSLDAASSYNEQFF
V: TRBV5-4; size: .; D: .; J: TRBJ1-2; DNA: TGTGCCAGCAGCTACCTAAGGGGGAGCCTAGAAGGTGGCTGCACCTTC; CDR3: CASSYLRGSLEGGCTF
V: TRBV5-6; size: once; D: .; J: TRBJ2-6; DNA: TGTGCCAGCAGCTTGGAACAGGTCCTCTCTGGGTCCAACGTCCTGACTTTC; CDR3: CASSLEQVLSGSNVLTF
V: TRBV18; size: many; D: TRBD1; J: TRBJ1-2; DNA: TGTGCCAGCTCACCAAGCCGGGGACAGTTCTATGGCTACACCTTC; CDR3: CASSPSRGQFYGYTF
V: TRBV5-4; size: few; D: .; J: TRBJ1-1; DNA: TGTGCCAGCAGCTTGGTAAAGGGTAACACTGAAGCTCTCTTT; CDR3: CASSLVKGNTEALF
V: TRBV3-1; size: .; D: .; J: TRBJ2-7; DNA: TGTGCCAGCATCCAAGAGGGCGGTAGCTACGAGCAGTACTTC; CDR3: CASIQEGGSYEQYF
V: TRBV28; size: many; D: TRBD1; J: TRBJ2-5; DNA: TGTGCCACGGGACAGGGGGATGGGACCCAGTACTTC; CDR3: CATGQGDGTQYF
V: TRBV19; size: .; D: .; J: TRBJ2-7; DNA: TGTGCCAGTATTATAAAGCTCCTTGGAATTTACGATCAGTACTTC; CDR3: CASIIKLLGIYDQYF
V: TRBV5-1; size: .; D: TRBD2; J: TRBJ2-3; DNA: TGCGCTAGCAGCTTGACTAGCGGGGCTACAGATACGCAGTATTTT; CDR3: CASSLTSGATDTQYF
V: TRBV30; size: .; D: .; J: TRBJ1-1; DNA: TGTGCCTGGTCGGCTAGATTGAACACTGAAGCTTTCTTT; CDR3: CAWSARLNTEAFF
V: TRBV7-2; size: once; D: .; J: TRBJ2-1; DNA: TGTGCCAGCAGCCTCAGGGGACTTACCATTGAGCAGTTCTTC; CDR3: CASSLRGLTIEQFF
V: TRBV6-2/TRBV6-3; size: many; D: TRBD2; J: TRBJ2-7; DNA: TGTGCCAGCAGTTACGTGGCTAGCGGGAGGTCCGCACAGTACTTC; CDR3: CASSYVASGRSAQYF
V: TRBV15; size: many; D: .; J: TRBJ2-7; DNA: TGTGCCACCAGCAAAGATGACAGGAGGGTCGAGCAGTACTTC; CDR3: CATSKDDRRVEQYF